A single sample gave rise to the 14 T cell receptor beta chains below, sequenced in a study of blood T cells in healthy people across ages. The authors ran a second PCR of about 7 to 11 cycles using a sample-barcoded 5' primer and a J-beta primer mix. TCRdb re-called the 5' RACE reads through MiXCR, storing one row per CDR3 protein. The sample carries 1.5 million to 2 million distinct CDR3 sequences, roughly 30% recorded once. The sequencing input was blood. The receptors were gathered from a woman in her 30s in good health.

This clonotype was observed a handful of times. The chain couples TRBV6-6 to TRBJ1-1; 11 nucleotides agree with TRBD1. The CDR3 is 17 amino acids. Germline V gives CDR1 MNHNY, CDR2 SVGAGI (reference sequence). The J segment lost 4 bases and the V segment lost 0 bases, leaving 7 bases of the junction unmatched. In nucleotides, the CDR3 is TGTGCCAGCAGTTACTCGACCTTTGGGACAGGGGGCACTGAAGCTTTCTTT. This translates into CASSYSTFGTGGTEAFF.

This clonotype was counted ten times or more. The chain is built from TRBV7-9 and TRBJ1-2; 10 bases agree with TRBD1. CDR1 is SEHNR and CDR2 is FQNEAQ in the germline V gene (reference sequence). The junction had 8 bases not matched to a gene; V was cut back by 4 bases and J by 6 bases. The CDR3 extends over 15 amino acids. CDR3 residues: CASSSGTGEGDGYTF. As DNA, the CDR3 is TGTGCCAGCAGCTCGGGGACAGGGGAAGGCGATGGCTACACCTTC.

The rearrangement links TRBV28 to TRBJ2-1; maybe TRBD1 (5 bases). Germline-derived CDR1 and CDR2 are MDHEN and SYDVKM. Trimming shortened V by 3 bases and J by 12 bases, and 12 bases separated the two germline ends. This CDR3 region has 12 residues. Written as DNA, the CDR3 is TGTGCCAGCAGTTTCCGACAGACTGGGCAGTTCTTC. The encoded protein is CASSFRQTGQFF.

This clonotype was counted at least ten times. This sequence joins TRBV6-5 and TRBJ2-7; 7 positions match TRBD2. This CDR3 region has 13 residues. CDR1 MNHEY and CDR2 SVGAGI come from the germline V gene. Trimming removed 5 bases from V and 2 bases from J; junction bases left unmatched: 3. The CDR3 loop reads CASSRDYPYEQYF. The CDR3 coding sequence is TGTGCCAGCAGTCGGGACTACCCCTACGAGCAGTACTTC.

J is TRBJ2-1 and V is TRBV6-2 or TRBV6-3, with a tentative D call TRBD2 (5 bases). The CDR3 spans 13 residues. In germline, CDR1 is MNHEY, CDR2 SVGEGT. Trimming shortened V by 7 bases and J by 7 bases, and 14 bases separated the two germline ends. The CDR3 nucleotides are TGTGCCAGCAAGGGAGAGCTGAAAAATGAGCAGTTCTTC. This translates into CASKGELKNEQFF.

This chain links TRBV6-6 with TRBJ2-5; D unresolved. The CDR3 runs 16 residues. Germline CDR1 MNHNY, CDR2 SVGAGI (reference sequence). Trimming left V 6 bases short and J 1 base short, with 18 bases between. The chain's CDR3 is CASSRELMGFQETQYF. CDR3 nucleotides: TGTGCCAGCAGCCGCGAGTTAATGGGTTTCCAAGAGACCCAGTACTTC.

This sequence joins TRBV10-3 and TRBJ2-1, with 8 bases that match TRBD1. V lost 4 bases and J lost 2; bases outside the gene matches: 1. In germline, CDR1 is ENHRY, CDR2 SYGVKD. The CDR3 consists of 14 residues. The CDR3 region has the DNA TGTGCCATCAGTGCACAGGGGGCCTACAATGAGCAGTTCTTC. It codes for CAISAQGAYNEQFF.

The chain joins TRBV12-5 to TRBJ2-1; D is ambiguous. The tail of the sequence fits TRBJ2-7 better, so the J call may be wrong. Germline loops: CDR1 LGHNT, CDR2 FRNRAP. The CDR3 is 12 amino acids. Written as DNA, the CDR3 is TGTGCTAGCCAAGACCTGTACAATGAGCAGTACTTC. Translated: CASQDLYNEQYF.

The sample holds a few counts of this clonotype. Here the CDR3 DNA reads TGCAGTGCTAGAGATCGGAAGGGGTGGAACACTGAAGCTTTCTTT. As protein: CSARDRKGWNTEAFF. The V gene is TRBV20-1, the J gene TRBJ1-1, with a tentative D call TRBD1 (5 bases). There are 15 residues in the CDR3. Trimming took off 0 bases at V and 1 base at J, with 12 bases between the two ends. CDR1 and CDR2 (germline): DFQATT, SNEGSKA (reference sequence).

The rearrangement joins TRBV28 to TRBJ1-5; D is undetermined. TRBJ2-3 matches the DNA end more closely, so the J call is doubtful. The CDR3 covers 15 residues. Per germline, CDR1 MDHEN and CDR2 SYDVKM. The CDR3 nucleotides read TGTGCCAGCAGTTTTGGCCGGTATAGCAATCAGCCCCAGTATTTT. Translated: CASSFGRYSNQPQYF.

This clonotype was counted between two and nine times. The rearrangement joins TRBV7-6 to TRBJ2-7; no definite D call. Germline loops: CDR1 SGHVS, CDR2 FNYEAQ. Trimming took off 3 bases at V and 5 bases at J, with 11 bases between the two ends. There are 13 residues in the CDR3. The CDR3 DNA reads TGTGCCAGCAGCTTCGGACCCTGGGACGAGCAGTACTTC. It specifies CASSFGPWDEQYF.

This clonotype was found once. The V gene is TRBV3-1, the J gene TRBJ2-1; D may be TRBD2 (7 bases). The CDR3 runs to 16 residues. Trimming pared 5 bases from V and 5 bases from J, leaving 19 bases between. Germline CDR1 is LGHDT and CDR2 is YNNKEL (reference sequence). The CDR3 bases are TGTGCCAGCAGCTCTCGGGCGGGGGCGCAAAACAATGAGCAGTTCTTC. It translates to CASSSRAGAQNNEQFF.

V usage is TRBV5-6 and J usage is TRBJ2-3; no clear D gene. The CDR3 is 14 residues long. Germline loops: CDR1 SGHDT, CDR2 YYEEEE. Between the trimmed V and J ends, which lost 6 bases and 4 bases, there was a span of 15 bases. The CDR3 spells CASNRRHVPDTQYF. The CDR3 DNA follows: TGTGCCAGCAACCGACGACATGTTCCAGATACGCAGTATTTT.

The V gene is TRBV4-3, the J gene TRBJ2-1; D is unresolved. The CDR3 consists of 13 residues. Deletions cut 0 bases from V and 5 bases from J, with 5 bases between. Germline V gives CDR1 LGHNA, CDR2 YSLEER. Here the CDR3 DNA reads TGCGCCAGCAGCCAAGAGACGGACAATGAGCAGTTCTTC. Translating gives CASSQETDNEQFF.